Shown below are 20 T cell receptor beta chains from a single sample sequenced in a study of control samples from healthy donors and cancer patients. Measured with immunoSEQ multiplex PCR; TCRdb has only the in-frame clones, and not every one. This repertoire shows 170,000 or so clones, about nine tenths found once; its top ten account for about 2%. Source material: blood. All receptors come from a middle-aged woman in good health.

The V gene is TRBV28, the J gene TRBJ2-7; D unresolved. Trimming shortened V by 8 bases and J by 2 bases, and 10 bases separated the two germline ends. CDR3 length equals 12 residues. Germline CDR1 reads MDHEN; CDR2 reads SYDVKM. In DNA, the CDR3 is TGTGCCAGCGGACGATTTACCTACGAGCAGTACTTC. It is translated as CASGRFTYEQYF.

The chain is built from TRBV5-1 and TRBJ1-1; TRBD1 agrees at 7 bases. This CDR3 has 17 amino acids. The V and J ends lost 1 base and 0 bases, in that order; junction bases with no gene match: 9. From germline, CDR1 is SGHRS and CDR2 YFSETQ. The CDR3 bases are TGCGCCAGCAGCTTGTTCTCCCTAGGGGGCCTGAACACTGAAGCTTTCTTT. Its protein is CASSLFSLGGLNTEAFF.

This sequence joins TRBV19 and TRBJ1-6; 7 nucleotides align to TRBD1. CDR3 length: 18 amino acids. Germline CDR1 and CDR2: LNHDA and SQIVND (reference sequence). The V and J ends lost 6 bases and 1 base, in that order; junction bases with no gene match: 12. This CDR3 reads CASSTVGGTVSYNSPLHF. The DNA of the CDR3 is TGTGCCAGTAGCACCGTCGGCGGGACAGTATCCTATAATTCACCCCTCCACTTT.

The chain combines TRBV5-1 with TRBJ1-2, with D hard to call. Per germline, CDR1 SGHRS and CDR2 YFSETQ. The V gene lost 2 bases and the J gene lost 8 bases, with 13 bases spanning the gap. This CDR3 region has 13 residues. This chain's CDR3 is CASSFDGLNGYTF. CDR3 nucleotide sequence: TGCGCCAGCAGCTTTGACGGGTTGAACGGCTACACCTTC.

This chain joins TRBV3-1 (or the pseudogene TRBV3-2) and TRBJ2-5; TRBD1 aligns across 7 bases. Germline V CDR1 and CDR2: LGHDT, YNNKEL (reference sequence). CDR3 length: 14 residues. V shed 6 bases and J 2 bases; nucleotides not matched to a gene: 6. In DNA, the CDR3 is TGTGCCAGCAGAGATGCAGGGGGTCAAGAGACCCAGTACTTC. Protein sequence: CASRDAGGQETQYF.

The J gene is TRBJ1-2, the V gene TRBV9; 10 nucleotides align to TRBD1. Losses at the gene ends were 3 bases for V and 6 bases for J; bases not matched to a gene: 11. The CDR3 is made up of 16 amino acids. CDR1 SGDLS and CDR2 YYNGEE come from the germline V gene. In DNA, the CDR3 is TGTGCCAGCAGCGGATTGTCGGGACAGGGGATTAATGGCTACACCTTC. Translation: CASSGLSGQGINGYTF.

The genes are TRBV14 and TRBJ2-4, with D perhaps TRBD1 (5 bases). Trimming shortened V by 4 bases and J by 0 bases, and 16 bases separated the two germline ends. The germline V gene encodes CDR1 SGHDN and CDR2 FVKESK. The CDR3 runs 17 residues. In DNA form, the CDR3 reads TGTGCCAGCAGCCTAACGACAGACCCCGGAGCCAAAAACATTCAGTACTTC. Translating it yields CASSLTTDPGAKNIQYF.

The CDR3 nucleotides are TGCGCCAGCATGCAGACTAGCGGGGCAAGCACAGATACGCAGTATTTT. This translates into CASMQTSGASTDTQYF. The chain is built from TRBV5-1 and TRBJ2-3; 11 nucleotides match TRBD2. Germline CDR1 SGHRS, CDR2 YFSETQ. CDR3 length: 16 residues. The V segment lost 6 bases and the J segment 0 bases; nucleotides outside the gene matches: 6.

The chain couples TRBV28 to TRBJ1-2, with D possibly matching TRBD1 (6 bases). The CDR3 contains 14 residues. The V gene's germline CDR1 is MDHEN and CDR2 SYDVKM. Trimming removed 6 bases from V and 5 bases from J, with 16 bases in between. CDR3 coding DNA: TGTGCCAGCAGCTGGGCAGGGGTCGGGTATGGCTACACCTTC. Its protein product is CASSWAGVGYGYTF.

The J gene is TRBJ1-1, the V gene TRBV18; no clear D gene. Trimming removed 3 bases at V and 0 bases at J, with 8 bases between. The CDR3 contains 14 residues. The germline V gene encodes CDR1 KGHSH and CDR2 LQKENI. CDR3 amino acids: CASSPQHMNTEAFF. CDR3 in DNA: TGTGCCAGCTCACCCCAGCACATGAACACTGAAGCTTTCTTT.

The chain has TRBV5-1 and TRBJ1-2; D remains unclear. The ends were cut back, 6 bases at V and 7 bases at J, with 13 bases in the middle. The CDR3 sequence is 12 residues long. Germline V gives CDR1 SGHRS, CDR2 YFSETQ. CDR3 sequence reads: CASTDTARGYTF. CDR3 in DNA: TGCGCCAGCACCGACACGGCGCGTGGCTACACCTTC.

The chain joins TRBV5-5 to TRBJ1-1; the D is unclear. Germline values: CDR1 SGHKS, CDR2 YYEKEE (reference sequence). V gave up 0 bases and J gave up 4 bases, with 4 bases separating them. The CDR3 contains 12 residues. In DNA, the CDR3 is TGTGCCAGCAGCTTGGCCCTCACTGAAGCTTTCTTT. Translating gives CASSLALTEAFF. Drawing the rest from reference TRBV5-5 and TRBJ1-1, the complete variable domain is DAGVTQSPTHLIKTRGQQVTLRCSPISGHKSVSWYQQVLGQGPQFIFQYYEKEERGRGNFPDRFSARQFPNYSSELNVNALLLGDSALYLCASSLALTEAFFGQGTRLTVV.

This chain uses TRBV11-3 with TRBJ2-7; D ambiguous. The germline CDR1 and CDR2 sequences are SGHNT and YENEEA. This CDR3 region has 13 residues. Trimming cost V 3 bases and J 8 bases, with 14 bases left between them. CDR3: CASSFSADGQQYF. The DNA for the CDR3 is TGTGCCAGCAGCTTTTCCGCAGATGGCCAGCAGTACTTC.

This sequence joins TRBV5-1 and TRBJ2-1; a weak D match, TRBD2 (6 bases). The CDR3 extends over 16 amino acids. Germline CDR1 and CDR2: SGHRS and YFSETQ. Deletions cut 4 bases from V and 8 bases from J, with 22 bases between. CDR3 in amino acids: CASSRALLGPSDEQFF. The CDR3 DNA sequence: TGCGCCAGCAGCCGGGCCCTTCTAGGGCCTAGCGATGAGCAGTTCTTC.

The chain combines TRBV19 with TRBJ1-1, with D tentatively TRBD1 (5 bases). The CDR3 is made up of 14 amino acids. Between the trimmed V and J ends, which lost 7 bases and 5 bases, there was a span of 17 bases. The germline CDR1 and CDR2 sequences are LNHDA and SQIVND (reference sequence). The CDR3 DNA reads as TGTGCCAGTACCCGGGTCGGTGAGGGGACTGAAGCTTTCTTT. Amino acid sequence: CASTRVGEGTEAFF.

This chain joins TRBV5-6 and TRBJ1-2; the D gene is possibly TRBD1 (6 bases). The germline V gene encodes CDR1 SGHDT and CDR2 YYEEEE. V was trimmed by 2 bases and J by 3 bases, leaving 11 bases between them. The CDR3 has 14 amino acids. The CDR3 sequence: CASSFWEGDYGYTF. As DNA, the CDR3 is TGTGCCAGCAGCTTTTGGGAGGGGGACTATGGCTACACCTTC.

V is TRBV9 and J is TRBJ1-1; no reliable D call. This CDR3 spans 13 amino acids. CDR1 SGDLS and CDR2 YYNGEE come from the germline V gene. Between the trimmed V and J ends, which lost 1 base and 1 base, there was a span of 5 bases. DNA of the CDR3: TGTGCCAGCAGCGTAATGGGGAACACTGAAGCTTTCTTT. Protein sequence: CASSVMGNTEAFF.

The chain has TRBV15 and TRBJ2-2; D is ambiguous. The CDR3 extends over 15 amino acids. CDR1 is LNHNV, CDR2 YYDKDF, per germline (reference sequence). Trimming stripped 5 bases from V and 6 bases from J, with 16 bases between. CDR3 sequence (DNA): TGTGCCACCAGCCAAAACTTTCCGTTGTCCGGGGAGCTGTTTTTT. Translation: CATSQNFPLSGELFF.

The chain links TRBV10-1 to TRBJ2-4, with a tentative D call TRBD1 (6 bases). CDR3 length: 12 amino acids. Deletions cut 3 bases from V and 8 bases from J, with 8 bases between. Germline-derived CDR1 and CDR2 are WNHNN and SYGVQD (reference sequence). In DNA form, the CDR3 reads TGCGCCAGCAGTGACCAGGGGTACATTCAGTACTTC. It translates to CASSDQGYIQYF.

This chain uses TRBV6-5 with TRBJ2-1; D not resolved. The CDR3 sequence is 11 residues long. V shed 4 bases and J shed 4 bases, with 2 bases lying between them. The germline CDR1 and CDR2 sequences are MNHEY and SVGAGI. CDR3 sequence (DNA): TGTGCCAGCAGTTTTTACAATGAGCAGTTCTTC. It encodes CASSFYNEQFF.